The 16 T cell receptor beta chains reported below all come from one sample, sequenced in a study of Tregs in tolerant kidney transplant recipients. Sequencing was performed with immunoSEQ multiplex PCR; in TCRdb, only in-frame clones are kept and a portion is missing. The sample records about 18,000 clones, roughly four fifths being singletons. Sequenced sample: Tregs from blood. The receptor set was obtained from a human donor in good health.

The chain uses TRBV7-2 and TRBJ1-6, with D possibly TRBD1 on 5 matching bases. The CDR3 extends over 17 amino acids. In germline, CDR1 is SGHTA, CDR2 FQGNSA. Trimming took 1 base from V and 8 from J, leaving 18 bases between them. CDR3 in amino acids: CASSLVVGALQDSPLHF. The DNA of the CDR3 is TGTGCCAGCAGCTTAGTTGTCGGGGCTCTCCAGGATTCACCCCTCCACTTT.

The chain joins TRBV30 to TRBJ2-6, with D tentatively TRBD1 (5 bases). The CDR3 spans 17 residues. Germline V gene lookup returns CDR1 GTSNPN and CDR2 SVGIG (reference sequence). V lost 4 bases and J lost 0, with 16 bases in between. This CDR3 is CAWTPSTGTSGANVLTF. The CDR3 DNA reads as TGTGCCTGGACTCCTAGTACAGGTACCTCTGGGGCCAACGTCCTGACTTTC.

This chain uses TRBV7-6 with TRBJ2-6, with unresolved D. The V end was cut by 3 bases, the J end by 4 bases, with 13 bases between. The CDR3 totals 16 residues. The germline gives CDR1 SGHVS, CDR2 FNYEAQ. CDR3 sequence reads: CASSFSLLGGANVLTF. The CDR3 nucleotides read TGTGCCAGCAGCTTCTCCCTCCTGGGAGGGGCCAACGTCCTGACTTTC.

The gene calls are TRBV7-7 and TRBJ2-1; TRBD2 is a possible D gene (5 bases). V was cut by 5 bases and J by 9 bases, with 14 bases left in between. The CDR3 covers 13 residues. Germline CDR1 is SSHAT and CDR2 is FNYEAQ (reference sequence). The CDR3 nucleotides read TGTGCCAGCAGCGCGGACTCTTTAGGTGAGCAGTTCTTC. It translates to CASSADSLGEQFF.

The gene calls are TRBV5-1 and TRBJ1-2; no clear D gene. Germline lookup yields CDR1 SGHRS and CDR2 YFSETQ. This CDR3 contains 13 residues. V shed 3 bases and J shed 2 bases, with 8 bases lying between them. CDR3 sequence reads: CASSSTVNYGYTF. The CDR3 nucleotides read TGCGCCAGCAGCTCAACGGTGAACTATGGCTACACCTTC. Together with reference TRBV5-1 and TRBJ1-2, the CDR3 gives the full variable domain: KAGVTQTPRYLIKTRGQQVTLSCSPISGHRSVSWYQQTPGQGLQFLFEYFSETQRNKGNFPGRFSGRQFSNSRSEMNVSTLELGDSALYLCASSSTVNYGYTFGSGTRLTVV.

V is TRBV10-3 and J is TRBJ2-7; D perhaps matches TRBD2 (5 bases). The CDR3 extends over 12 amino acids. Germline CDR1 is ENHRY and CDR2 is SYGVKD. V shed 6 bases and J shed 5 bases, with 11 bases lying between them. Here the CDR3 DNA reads TGTGCCATCAGCCTCCGGGAAGACGAGCAGTACTTC. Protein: CAISLREDEQYF.

The CDR3 here is CASSQARDHNEKLFF. CDR3 sequence (DNA): TGCGCCAGCAGCCAAGCCCGGGATCATAATGAAAAACTGTTTTTT. The chain has TRBV4-3 and TRBJ1-4; D unresolved. Per the germline V gene, CDR1 is LGHNA and CDR2 is YSLEER. The CDR3 consists of 15 residues. V was shortened by 1 base and J by 4 bases, with 10 bases between the two germline ends.

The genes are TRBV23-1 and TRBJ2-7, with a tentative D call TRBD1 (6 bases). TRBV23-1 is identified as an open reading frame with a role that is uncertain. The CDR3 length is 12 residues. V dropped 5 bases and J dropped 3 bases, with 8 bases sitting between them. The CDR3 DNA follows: TGCGCCAGCAGTGGACAGCACTACGAGCAGTACTTC. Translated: CASSGQHYEQYF.

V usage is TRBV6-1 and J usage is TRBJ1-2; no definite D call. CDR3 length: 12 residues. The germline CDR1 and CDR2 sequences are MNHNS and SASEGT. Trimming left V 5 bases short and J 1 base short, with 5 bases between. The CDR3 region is CASSWNNYGYTF. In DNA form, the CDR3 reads TGTGCCAGCAGTTGGAATAACTATGGCTACACCTTC.

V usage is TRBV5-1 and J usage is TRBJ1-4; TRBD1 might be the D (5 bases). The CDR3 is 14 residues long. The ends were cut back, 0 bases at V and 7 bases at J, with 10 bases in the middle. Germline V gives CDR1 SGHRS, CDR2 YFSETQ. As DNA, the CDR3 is TGCGCCAGCAGCTTGGGACCGGGGGGTGAAAAACTGTTTTTT. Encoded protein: CASSLGPGGEKLFF.

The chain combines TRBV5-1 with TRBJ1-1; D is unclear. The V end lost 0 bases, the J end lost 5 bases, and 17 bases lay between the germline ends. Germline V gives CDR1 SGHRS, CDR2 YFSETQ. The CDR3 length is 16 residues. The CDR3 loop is CASSLAGHTVGTEAFF. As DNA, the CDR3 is TGCGCCAGCAGCTTGGCCGGTCACACAGTGGGTACTGAAGCTTTCTTT. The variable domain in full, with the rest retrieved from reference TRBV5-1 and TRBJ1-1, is KAGVTQTPRYLIKTRGQQVTLSCSPISGHRSVSWYQQTPGQGLQFLFEYFSETQRNKGNFPGRFSGRQFSNSRSEMNVSTLELGDSALYLCASSLAGHTVGTEAFFGQGTRLTVV.

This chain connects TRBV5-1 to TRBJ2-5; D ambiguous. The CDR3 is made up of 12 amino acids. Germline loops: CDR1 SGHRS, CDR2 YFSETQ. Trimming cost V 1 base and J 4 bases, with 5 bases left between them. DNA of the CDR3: TGCGCCAGCAGCTTGTCGGGAGAGACCCAGTACTTC. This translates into CASSLSGETQYF.

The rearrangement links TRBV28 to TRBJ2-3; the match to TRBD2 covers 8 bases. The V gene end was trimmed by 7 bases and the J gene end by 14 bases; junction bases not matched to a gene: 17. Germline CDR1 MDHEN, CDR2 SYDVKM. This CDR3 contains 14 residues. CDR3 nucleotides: TGTGCCAGCACTACCCAATTGGGTAGCGGGGTAAGGTATTTT. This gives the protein CASTTQLGSGVRYF.

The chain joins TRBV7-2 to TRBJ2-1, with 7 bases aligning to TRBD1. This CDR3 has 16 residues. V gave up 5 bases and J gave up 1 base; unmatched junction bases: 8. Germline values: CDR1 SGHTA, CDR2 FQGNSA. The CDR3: CASSAYRGGSYNEQFF. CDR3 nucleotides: TGTGCCAGCAGCGCATACAGGGGCGGGTCCTACAATGAGCAGTTCTTC.

Written as DNA, the CDR3 is TGTGCCAGCAGCTCCGGGACTTCACAGAATGAGCAGTTCTTC. Its translation is CASSSGTSQNEQFF. This chain connects TRBV7-3 to TRBJ2-1; weak D call: TRBD2 (6 bases). V was pared by 4 bases and J by 7 bases, with 14 bases between. The V gene's germline CDR1 is SGHTA and CDR2 FQGTGA. This CDR3 is built from 14 residues.

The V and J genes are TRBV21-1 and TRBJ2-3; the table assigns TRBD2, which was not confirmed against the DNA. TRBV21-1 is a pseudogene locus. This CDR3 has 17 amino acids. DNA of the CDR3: TGTGCCAGCAGCAAAGTGCTAGCGGGGGAGTTCACAGATACGCAGTATTTT. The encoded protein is CASSKVLAGEFTDTQYF.